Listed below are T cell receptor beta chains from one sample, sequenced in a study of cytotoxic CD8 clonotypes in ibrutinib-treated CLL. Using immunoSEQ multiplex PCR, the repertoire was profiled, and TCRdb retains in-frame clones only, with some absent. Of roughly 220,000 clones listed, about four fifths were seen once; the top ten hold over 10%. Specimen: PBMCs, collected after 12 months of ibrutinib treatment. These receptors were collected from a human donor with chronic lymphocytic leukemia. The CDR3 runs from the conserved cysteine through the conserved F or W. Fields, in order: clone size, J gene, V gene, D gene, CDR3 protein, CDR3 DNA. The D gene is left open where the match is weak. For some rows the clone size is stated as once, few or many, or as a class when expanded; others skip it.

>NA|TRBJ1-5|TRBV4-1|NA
CASSQDSQDYQPQHF
TGCGCCAGCAGCCAAGATAGCCAGGACTATCAGCCCCAGCATTTT
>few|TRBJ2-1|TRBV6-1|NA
CASSGRDEQFF
TGTGCCAGCAGCGGCCGGGATGAGCAGTTCTTC
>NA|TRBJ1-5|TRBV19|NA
CASSKTYSNQPQHF
TGTGCCAGTAGTAAGACGTACAGCAATCAGCCCCAGCATTTT
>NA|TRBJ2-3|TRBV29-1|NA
CSVEDWALGRTDTQYF
TGCAGCGTTGAAGATTGGGCCCTCGGGCGGACAGATACGCAGTATTTT
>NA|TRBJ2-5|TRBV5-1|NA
CASGRDRGETQYF
TGCGCCAGCGGCCGGGATAGGGGGGAGACCCAGTACTTC
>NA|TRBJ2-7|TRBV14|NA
CASSQFGRQAGLYEQYF
TGTGCCAGCAGCCAATTCGGGCGGCAGGCCGGTTTATACGAGCAGTACTTC
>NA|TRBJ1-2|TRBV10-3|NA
CAISESSSYGYTF
TGTGCCATCAGTGAGTCCAGTTCCTATGGCTACACCTTC
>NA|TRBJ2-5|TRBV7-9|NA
CASSPPTWPWYF
TGTGCCAGCAGCCCCCCGACGTGGCCGTGGTACTTC
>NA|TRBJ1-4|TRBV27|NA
CASRGLSQKLFF
TGTGCCAGCCGGGGGCTGTCCCAAAAACTGTTTTTT
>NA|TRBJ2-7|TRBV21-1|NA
CASSTKDLYEQYF
TGTGCCAGCAGCACCAAGGATCTCTACGAGCAGTACTTC
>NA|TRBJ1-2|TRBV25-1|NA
CASSDWGMNYGYTF
TGTGCCAGCAGTGATTGGGGAATGAACTATGGCTACACCTTC
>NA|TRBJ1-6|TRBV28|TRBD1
CASRWDREFLSYNSPLHF
TGTGCCAGCAGGTGGGACAGAGAGTTTCTCTCCTATAATTCACCCCTCCACTTT
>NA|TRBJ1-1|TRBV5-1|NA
CASSLNAGPDTEAFF
TGCGCCAGCAGCTTGAACGCAGGGCCGGACACTGAAGCTTTCTTT
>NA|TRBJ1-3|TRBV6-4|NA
CASSDLTTDSGNTIYF
TGTGCCAGCAGTGACCTAACGACAGACTCTGGAAACACCATATATTTT
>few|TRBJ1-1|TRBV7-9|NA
CASSPSHTEAFF
TGTGCCAGCAGCCCTAGCCACACTGAAGCTTTCTTT
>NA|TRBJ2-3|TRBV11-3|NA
CASSLEGSDTQYF
TGTGCCAGCAGCTTAGAGGGTTCGGATACGCAGTATTTT
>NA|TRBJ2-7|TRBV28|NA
CASSQEGVAYEQYF
TGTGCCAGCAGTCAAGAGGGGGTGGCCTACGAGCAGTACTTC
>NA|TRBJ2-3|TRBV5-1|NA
CASSLAPGVMSDTQYF
TGCGCCAGCAGCTTGGCCCCGGGAGTGATGTCAGATACGCAGTATTTT
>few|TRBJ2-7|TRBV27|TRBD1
CASSKQGSDEQYF
TGTGCCAGCAGTAAACAGGGGAGTGATGAGCAGTACTTC
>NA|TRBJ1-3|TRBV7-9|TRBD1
CASSPGQGKSYSGNTIYF
TGTGCCAGCAGCCCCGGACAGGGAAAGTCTTATTCTGGAAACACCATATATTTT
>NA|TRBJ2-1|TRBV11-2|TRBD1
CASSPGVGQLHNEQFF
TGTGCCAGCAGCCCCGGGGTGGGACAGCTTCACAATGAGCAGTTCTTC
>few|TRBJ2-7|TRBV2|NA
CASSEAYEQYF
TGTGCCAGCAGTGAAGCCTACGAGCAGTACTTC
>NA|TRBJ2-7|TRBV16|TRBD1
CASSQWMDRVVHEQYF
TGTGCCAGCAGCCAATGGATGGACAGGGTGGTCCACGAGCAGTACTTC
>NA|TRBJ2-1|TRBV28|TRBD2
CASSWLAGGRNEQFF
TGTGCCAGCAGTTGGCTAGCGGGAGGTAGAAATGAGCAGTTCTTC
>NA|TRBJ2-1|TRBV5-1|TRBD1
CASSPGTGGGGEQFF
TGCGCCAGCAGCCCAGGGACAGGGGGCGGAGGTGAGCAGTTCTTC
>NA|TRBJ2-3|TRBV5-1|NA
CASSLEGRQATDTQYF
TGCGCCAGCAGCTTGGAGGGAAGACAGGCAACAGATACGCAGTATTTT
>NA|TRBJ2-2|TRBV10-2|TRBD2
CASSIGLAGGAGELFF
TGCGCCAGCAGTATAGGACTAGCGGGAGGGGCCGGGGAGCTGTTTTTT
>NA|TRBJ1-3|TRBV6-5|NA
CASSYSKVSGNTIYF
TGTGCCAGCAGTTACTCGAAAGTCTCTGGAAACACCATATATTTT
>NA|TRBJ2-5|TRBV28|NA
CASSPPQRFQETQYF
TGTGCCAGCAGTCCCCCTCAGAGATTTCAAGAGACCCAGTACTTC
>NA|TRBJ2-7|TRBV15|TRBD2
CATSREGLADSYEQYF
TGTGCCACCAGCAGAGAGGGACTAGCGGACTCCTACGAGCAGTACTTC
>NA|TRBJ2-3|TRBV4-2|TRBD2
CASSQDQGLAESTDTQYF
TGTGCCAGCAGCCAAGATCAGGGACTAGCGGAGAGCACAGATACGCAGTATTTT
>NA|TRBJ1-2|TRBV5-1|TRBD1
CASSLADRGLSYGYTF
TGCGCCAGCAGCTTGGCCGACAGGGGGCTTAGCTATGGCTACACCTTC
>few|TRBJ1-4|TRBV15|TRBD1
CATSRVLGGAEGKLFF
TGTGCCACCAGCAGAGTTTTAGGGGGCGCGGAGGGGAAACTGTTTTTT
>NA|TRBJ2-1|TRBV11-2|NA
CASSPYGGYNEQFF
TGTGCCAGCAGCCCCTACGGAGGGTACAATGAGCAGTTCTTC
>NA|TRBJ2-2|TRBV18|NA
CASSPELIGNTGELFF
TGTGCCAGCTCACCAGAGCTAATAGGCAACACCGGGGAGCTGTTTTTT
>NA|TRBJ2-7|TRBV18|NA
CASSPLPTRAALGYEQYF
TGTGCCAGCTCACCACTTCCCACGCGAGCGGCCTTGGGCTACGAGCAGTACTTC
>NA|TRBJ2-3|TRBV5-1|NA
CASRREGTDTQYF
TGCGCCAGCCGGCGCGAAGGAACAGATACGCAGTATTTT
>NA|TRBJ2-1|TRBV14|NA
CASSERQTVTMNFMEQFF
TGTGCCAGCAGCGAAAGACAAACGGTCACAATGAACTTTATGGAACAGTTCTTC
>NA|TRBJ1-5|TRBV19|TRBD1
CASSPLDRVNQPQHF
TGTGCCAGTAGCCCCTTGGACAGGGTAAATCAGCCCCAGCATTTT
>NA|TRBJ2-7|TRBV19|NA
CASSIDGRTSASQYF
TGTGCCAGTAGTATAGATGGGCGGACCTCCGCCTCGCAGTACTTC
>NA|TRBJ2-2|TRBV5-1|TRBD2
CASGLAVPRELFF
TGCGCCAGCGGACTAGCGGTACCAAGGGAGCTGTTTTTT
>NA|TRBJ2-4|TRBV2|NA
CASSETALAKNIQYF
TGTGCCAGCAGCGAAACTGCCCTAGCCAAAAACATTCAGTACTTC
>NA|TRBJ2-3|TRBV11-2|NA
CASSQILLDTQYF
TGTGCCAGCAGCCAAATTCTCCTAGATACGCAGTATTTT
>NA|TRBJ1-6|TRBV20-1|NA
CSARQGGALHF
TGCAGTGCTAGACAGGGTGGGGCCCTCCACTTT
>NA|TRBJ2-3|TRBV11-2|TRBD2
CASSRAGQRGGLPDTQYF
TGTGCCAGCAGCCGCGCCGGGCAGCGGGGGGGCCTACCAGATACGCAGTATTTT
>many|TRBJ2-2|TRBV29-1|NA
CSVGEPGPGELFF
TGCAGCGTTGGAGAACCGGGACCCGGGGAGCTGTTTTTT
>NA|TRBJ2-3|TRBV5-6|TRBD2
CASGGAGGSTDTQYF
TGTGCCAGCGGGGGAGCGGGAGGTTCCACAGATACGCAGTATTTT
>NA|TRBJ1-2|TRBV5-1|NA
CASHRGDLTVYGYTF
TGCGCCAGTCACCGGGGGGACTTAACAGTCTATGGCTACACCTTC
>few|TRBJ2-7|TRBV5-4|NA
CASSLAVGGPYEQYF
TGTGCCAGCAGCTTGGCCGTGGGCGGGCCCTACGAGCAGTACTTC
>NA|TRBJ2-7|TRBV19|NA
CASSISTGSYEQYF
TGTGCCAGTAGTATCTCCACGGGCTCCTACGAGCAGTACTTC
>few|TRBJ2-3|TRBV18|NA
CASSPPRTSTDTQYF
TGTGCCAGCTCACCACCTCGGACATCCACAGATACGCAGTATTTT
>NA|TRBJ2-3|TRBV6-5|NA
CASKKGSTSTDTQYF
TGTGCCAGCAAGAAGGGGTCAACTAGCACAGATACGCAGTATTTT
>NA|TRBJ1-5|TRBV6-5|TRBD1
CASRMTGVNQPQHF
TGTGCCAGCAGAATGACAGGGGTGAATCAGCCCCAGCATTTT
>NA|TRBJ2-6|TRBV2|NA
CASRSGANVLTF
TGTGCCAGCAGATCTGGGGCCAACGTCCTGACTTTC
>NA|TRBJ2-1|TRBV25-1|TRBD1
CASSEKGGQGTNEQFF
TGTGCCAGCAGCGAAAAGGGGGGACAGGGGACAAATGAGCAGTTCTTC